The 17 T cell receptor beta chains given below trace back to one sample, sequenced in a study of identical twins. TCRdb reprocessed the 5' RACE reads with MiXCR, giving one entry per CDR3 protein. This sample has under 300,000 distinct CDR3 sequences, with more than 12% found just once. Input material: memory (CD45RO+) T cells sorted from blood. These receptors were taken from a woman aged 18-35 years in good health.

In its sample, this clonotype was seen many times. The chain uses TRBV5-1 and TRBJ1-1; a weak D match, TRBD1 (5 bases). Trimming cost V 4 bases and J 2 bases, with 9 bases left between them. From germline, CDR1 is SGHRS and CDR2 YFSETQ. The CDR3 spans 13 residues. The CDR3 nucleotides are TGCGCCAGCAGCGGCGACAGAAACACTGAAGCTTTCTTT. Amino acid sequence: CASSGDRNTEAFF.

This clonotype was observed many times. The chain links TRBV4-3 to TRBJ1-4, with D unresolved. The CDR3 has 15 residues. Trimming took 6 bases from V and 4 from J, leaving 15 bases between them. Looked up from germline, CDR1 is LGHNA and CDR2 is YSLEER. The CDR3 region is CASSQRVQSNEKLFF. DNA for the CDR3: TGCGCCAGCAGTCAGAGGGTACAGAGTAATGAAAAACTGTTTTTT.

This clonotype was observed a handful of times. The V gene is TRBV3-1, the J gene TRBJ2-7; D gene unclear. Trimming took off 1 base at V and 2 bases at J, with 12 bases between the two ends. The CDR3 has 15 residues. Germline V CDR1 and CDR2: LGHDT, YNNKEL (reference sequence). CDR3 bases: TGTGCCAGCAGCCAAGGAGCTAGTTATCCCTACGAGCAGTACTTC. It codes for CASSQGASYPYEQYF.

In this sample, this clonotype turned up a few times. The V and J genes are TRBV7-8 and TRBJ2-7; TRBD2 agrees at 7 bases. CDR1 and CDR2 from the germline V gene are SGHVS and FQNEAQ. This CDR3 contains 16 residues. Unmatched junction bases numbered 5, after V lost 0 bases and J lost 0 bases. The DNA for the CDR3 is TGTGCCAGCAGCTTAGCGCTGAGCGGGAACTCCTACGAGCAGTACTTC. Amino acid sequence: CASSLALSGNSYEQYF.

The rearrangement joins TRBV19 to TRBJ2-1; 8 bases agree with TRBD2. The J segment lost 7 bases and the V segment lost 3 bases, leaving 5 bases of the junction unmatched. The CDR3 has 14 amino acids. Germline V CDR1 and CDR2: LNHDA, SQIVND (reference sequence). The CDR3, as DNA: TGTGCCAGTAGTATGAGCGGGAGTTATAATGAGCAGTTCTTC. It codes for CASSMSGSYNEQFF. The variable domain in full, completed from reference TRBV19 and TRBJ2-1, reads DGGITQSPKYLFRKEGQNVTLSCEQNLNHDAMYWYRQDPGQGLRLIYYSQIVNDFQKGDIAEGYSVSREKKESFPLTVTSAQKNPTAFYLCASSMSGSYNEQFFGPGTRLTVL.

The genes are TRBV18 and TRBJ1-5, with a tentative D call TRBD1 (5 bases). Trimming pared 6 bases from V and 6 bases from J, leaving 18 bases between. The CDR3 covers 15 residues. Per the germline V gene, CDR1 is KGHSH and CDR2 is LQKENI. The CDR3 protein is CASSPQGFGGQPQHF. In nucleotides, the CDR3 is TGTGCCAGCTCTCCCCAGGGTTTTGGAGGTCAGCCCCAGCATTTT.

Many counts were recorded for this clonotype. The chain is built from TRBV12-3 or TRBV12-4 and TRBJ2-3, with 13 bases fitting TRBD2. CDR3 length equals 19 residues. V trimming: 5 bases; J trimming: 0 bases; junction bases outside the gene matches: 11. CDR3 sequence reads: CASSPRLAGGRTSTDTQYF. CDR3 nucleotides: TGTGCCAGCAGTCCCCGACTAGCGGGAGGCCGCACCAGCACAGATACGCAGTATTTT.

J is TRBJ1-2 and V is TRBV20-1, with 10 positions matching TRBD1. CDR1 is DFQATT, CDR2 SNEGSKA, per germline (reference sequence). The CDR3 is 12 amino acids. The CDR3 DNA reads as TGCAGCGCCCAGGGACAGGGGCATGGCTACACCTTC. Residues: CSAQGQGHGYTF.

The chain has TRBV20-1 and TRBJ2-1; D is unclear. V dropped 4 bases and J dropped 0 bases, with 13 bases sitting between them. The germline gives CDR1 DFQATT, CDR2 SNEGSKA (reference sequence). The CDR3 is made up of 15 amino acids. In nucleotides, the CDR3 is TGCAGTGCTACGAGACTGGGAAGCTCCTACAATGAGCAGTTCTTC. Translation gives CSATRLGSSYNEQFF.

Concerning this clonotype itself: A read error may account for a junction end that differs from germline. This chain links TRBV20-1 with TRBJ2-3; 11 bases line up with TRBD2. Germline V gene sequence: CDR1 DFQATT, CDR2 SNEGSKA (reference sequence). This CDR3 comprises 16 residues. The CDR3 reads CCALGASGGIRDTQYF. As DNA, the CDR3 is TGCTGTGCCCTAGGGGCTAGCGGGGGGATAAGAGATACGCAGTATTTT.

The chain employs TRBV6-6 and TRBJ2-1; 8 bases match TRBD1. CDR3 length equals 13 residues. The trim removed 10 bases at V and 4 bases at J, leaving 6 bases unmatched. Germline CDR1 and CDR2: MNHNY and SVGAGI (reference sequence). CDR3 bases: TGTGCCACCCTGGGACAGGAATACAATGAGCAGTTCTTC. This codes for CATLGQEYNEQFF.

As concerns this clonotype: The junction and the germline gene differ at one end; a read error may be behind it. This chain joins TRBV5-1 and TRBJ2-3, with 8 bases matching TRBD2. CDR1 is SGHRS, CDR2 YFSETQ, per germline. CDR3 size: 14 residues. The CDR3 protein is CAGSSIAGSDTQYF. CDR3 DNA sequence: TGCGCCGGCAGCTCTATAGCGGGGTCAGATACGCAGTATTTT.

Here the CDR3 DNA reads TGCGCCAGCAGCTTGGGCGGGAGAGGTACAGATACGCAGTATTTT. This gives the protein CASSLGGRGTDTQYF. The chain couples TRBV5-1 to TRBJ2-3; 7 positions match TRBD2. The CDR3 is 15 amino acids. Germline CDR1 SGHRS, CDR2 YFSETQ. After removal of 0 bases from V and 3 bases from J, the junction contained 4 bases not matched to a gene. The full variable domain, with the rest looked up from reference TRBV5-1 and TRBJ2-3, is KAGVTQTPRYLIKTRGQQVTLSCSPISGHRSVSWYQQTPGQGLQFLFEYFSETQRNKGNFPGRFSGRQFSNSRSEMNVSTLELGDSALYLCASSLGGRGTDTQYFGPGTRLTVL.

This clonotype was counted a few times. This rearrangement joins TRBV9 to TRBJ2-3; tentatively, D is TRBD1 or TRBD2 (5 bases each). Trimming removed 6 bases from V and 6 bases from J, with 20 bases in between. Germline V CDR1 and CDR2: SGDLS, YYNGEE. The CDR3 is 15 residues long. The chain's CDR3 is CASTSGWDLRDTQYF. CDR3 DNA sequence: TGTGCCAGCACCTCAGGGTGGGACCTCAGGGATACGCAGTATTTT.

The sample holds many counts of this clonotype. This chain joins TRBV6-5 and TRBJ1-2, with unresolved D. From germline, CDR1 is MNHEY and CDR2 SVGAGI. With 7 bases removed from V and 2 bases from J, the gap between germline ends came to 11 bases. This CDR3 spans 13 amino acids. The DNA for the CDR3 is TGTGCCAGCAAGTTCGAGCTAAACTATGGCTACACCTTC. The encoded protein is CASKFELNYGYTF.

In this sample, this clonotype turned up a few times. V is TRBV3-1 and J is TRBJ2-1, with D uncertain. The CDR3 consists of 14 residues. In germline, CDR1 is LGHDT, CDR2 YNNKEL (reference sequence). V lost 0 bases, J lost 2 bases, and 5 bases lay in between. The DNA of the CDR3 is TGTGCCAGCAGCCAAGATGTAGCCTACAATGAGCAGTTCTTC. This sequence encodes CASSQDVAYNEQFF.

The table lists this clonotype with a few counts. The CDR3 DNA sequence: TGCGCCAGCAGCCAAGATCTTACTAGCCGACCTTACAATGAGCAGTTCTTC. This encodes CASSQDLTSRPYNEQFF. The chain carries TRBV4-3 and TRBJ2-1; possibly TRBD2 for D (6 bases). Per the germline V gene, CDR1 is LGHNA and CDR2 is YSLEER. The ends were cut back, 0 bases at V and 4 bases at J, with 16 bases in the middle. The CDR3 is made up of 17 amino acids.